This T cell receptor (beta chain) was sequenced for a study of blood T cell repertoires in COVID-19 (dated by TCRdb to 2020 to 2021). With respect to the entire study: Samples covering the acute and convalescent phases of COVID-19 were provided by collaborators in the United States, Italy and Spain. Nearly every sample came with metadata listing a de-identified subject ID, COVID-19 status, age in years and sex. Where available, HLA class I and class II types were obtained from metadata supplied by the sample provider rather than from assay-based typing. The samples were drawn from two sources: the first 160 participants of the ongoing ImmuneRACE study, and 950 to 1,500 subjects contributed by 6 global collaborators. Deeply sampled blood TCRbeta repertoires from subjects exposed to, actively infected with, or recovered from COVID-19 were included in the dataset. The repertoires were released in a freely available public database intended as a resource for research on the immune response to SARS-CoV-2. The material from the prospective study consisted of cDNA or gDNA derived from T cells, B-cell-depleted T cells, or PBMCs. What the work shows at the level of the full study, not this receptor alone: The amount of clinical and demographic metadata varied by source and participant and was provided uncurated.

Reading the germline V gene (reference sequence) gives CDR1 LNHDA and CDR2 SQIVND. Inclusive of the bounding cysteine and phenylalanine, the CDR3 is 16 residues long. The retained sequence is limited to the CDR3, 48 bases, with the frame set at the first base. The trim is 0 bases for V and 3 bases for J, with a gap of 14 bases between the germline ends. TCRbeta CDR3 regions were amplified from genomic DNA by means of the immunoSEQ Assay, a bias-controlled multiplex PCR. The authors' pipeline ran thus. Within the assay, amplification of reference gene primers was used to estimate how many nucleated cells each sample contained. To quantify the absolute abundance of each unique TCRbeta CDR3 rearrangement, sequence reads were collapsed and filtered. For each sample, productive Simpson clonality was calculated by taking the square root of Simpson's diversity index across productive rearrangements. The table was pulled from immuneACCESS by TCRdb, which kept in-frame rearrangements only. Such tables lose some clones; where checked, under half of the loss comes from unresolved V genes, and the rest has no known cause. For V, J and clone size, that table is used; D and trimming come from the DNA. For this sample there are about 140,000 clones; 84% appear just once. The leading ten clones occupy about 6.4% of the sample.

Each collaborating institution followed its own protocols to collect whole blood in K2EDTA tubes. Collaborator samples were shipped for TCRbeta analysis as frozen whole blood, isolated PBMCs, or DNA extracted from either sample type. This clone was seen a handful of times. Its antigen is still unknown. Within one base of it there is no much larger clone, and no base qualities were kept. The sequence came from a human donor in a cohort sampled during active COVID-19. This receptor chain uses TRBV19 and TRBJ1-1; no D segment can be confidently identified. The sample comprised peripheral blood. The nucleotide sequence is TGTGCCAGTAGTATAGACGGGAAGGGTTTGGACACTGAAGCTTTCTTT. Its coded protein is CASSIDGKGLDTEAFF.